One and the same sample provided the 3 T cell receptor beta chains below, sequenced in a study of blood T cell repertoires in COVID-19. The protocol was immunoSEQ multiplex PCR, while the TCRdb copy is restricted to in-frame clones and leaves out a portion. This table has 210,000 or so clones, roughly 80% appearing once. The specimen was peripheral blood. These receptors all come from a woman aged 80 or over with COVID-19, enrolled during active disease.

CDR3 coding DNA: TGTGCCAGCAGCAACGGGGACAGGGGCCACTATGGCTACACCTTC. Translation gives CASSNGDRGHYGYTF. V is TRBV9 and J is TRBJ1-2; the match to TRBD1 covers 10 bases. Germline assignment: CDR1 SGDLS and CDR2 YYNGEE. Trimming took 4 bases from V and 3 from J; bases not matched to a gene: 6. The CDR3 is 15 residues long.

The sample holds a few counts of this clone. The chain couples TRBV5-4 to TRBJ1-2; 9 bases are shared with TRBD1. This CDR3 is 14 amino acids long. V lost 1 base and J lost 3; bases outside the gene matches: 1. Germline loops: CDR1 SGHNT, CDR2 YYREEE (reference sequence). CDR3 sequence reads: CASSLRQGDYGYTF. The CDR3 DNA follows: TGTGCCAGCAGCTTGAGACAGGGGGACTATGGCTACACCTTC.

The chain recombines TRBV7-2 with TRBJ2-3; 8 nucleotides line up with TRBD1. This CDR3 has 14 residues. Germline V gives CDR1 SGHTA, CDR2 FQGNSA. Trimming cost V 5 bases and J 3 bases; bases outside gene matches: 4. Here the CDR3 reads CASSRTGFTDTQYF. CDR3 DNA: TGTGCCAGCAGCCGGACAGGGTTTACAGATACGCAGTATTTT.